The present entry profiles one T cell receptor beta chain with its context. The sample is drawn from a study of T cells after yellow fever vaccination. As for the study in general: The fractions with low cell numbers were processed using SMART-Seq v4 Ultra Low Input.

TCRdb re-called the 5' RACE reads with MiXCR, one entry per CDR3 protein. Among hundreds of thousands of distinct CDR3 sequences listed, 15% to 20% were seen once. The receptor's source is a man aged 25 to 40 who received the YFV17D yellow fever vaccine. The sample was PBMCs, taken 15 days after the yellow fever booster vaccination.

Written as DNA, the CDR3 is TGCAGTGCTGAGGACTCCCAATCCTACAATGAGCAGTTCTTC. Amino acid sequence: CSAEDSQSYNEQFF. This chain joins TRBV20-1 and TRBJ2-1; a possible D gene is TRBD2 (5 bases). The CDR3 spans 14 residues. Germline loops: CDR1 DFQATT, CDR2 SNEGSKA (reference sequence). The V gene lost 5 bases and the J gene lost 1 base, with 12 bases spanning the gap.